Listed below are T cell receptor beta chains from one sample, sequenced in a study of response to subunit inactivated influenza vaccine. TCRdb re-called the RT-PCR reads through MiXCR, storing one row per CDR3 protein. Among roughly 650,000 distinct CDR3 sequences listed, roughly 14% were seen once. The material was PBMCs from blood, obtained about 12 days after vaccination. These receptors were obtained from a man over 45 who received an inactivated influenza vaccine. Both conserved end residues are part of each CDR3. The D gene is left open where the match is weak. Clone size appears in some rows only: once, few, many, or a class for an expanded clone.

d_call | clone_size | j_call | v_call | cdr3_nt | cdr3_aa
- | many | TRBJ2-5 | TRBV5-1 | TGCGCCAGCAGCTTGGGGGGAAGGGAGCCAACCGCGGAGACCCAGTACTTC | CASSLGGREPTAETQYF
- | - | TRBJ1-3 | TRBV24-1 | TGTGCCACCAGTGATGGGGTAGGCGGGTCCTCTGGAAACACCATATATTTT | CATSDGVGGSSGNTIYF
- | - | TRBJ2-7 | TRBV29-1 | TGCAGCGTGGATACAGGGTCCCACGAGCAGTACTTC | CSVDTGSHEQYF
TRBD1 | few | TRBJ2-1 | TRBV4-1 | TGCGCCAGCAGCCAAGTACCGGGACAGGGATACAATGAGCAGTTCTTC | CASSQVPGQGYNEQFF
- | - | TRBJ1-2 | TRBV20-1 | TGCAGTGCTATAGTAGTCCCCTATGGCTACACCTTC | CSAIVVPYGYTF
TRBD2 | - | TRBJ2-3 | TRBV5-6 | TGTGCCAGCAGCTACGGGGGGGGCACAGATACGCAGTATTTT | CASSYGGGTDTQYF
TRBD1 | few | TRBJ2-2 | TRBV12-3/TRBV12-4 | TGTGCCAGCAGAGCTTTGACAGGACAGGGGGGGACCGGGGAGCTGTTTTTT | CASRALTGQGGTGELFF
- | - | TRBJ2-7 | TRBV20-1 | TGCAGTGCTAGTGCCAGGGGAATCTACGAGCAGTACTTC | CSASARGIYEQYF
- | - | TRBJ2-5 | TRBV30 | TGTGCCTGGAGTCCGGTTGGAGGGACCCAGTACTTC | CAWSPVGGTQYF
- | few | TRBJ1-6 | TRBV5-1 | TGCGCCAGCAGCGGAACCGGGACGGAGAATTCACCCCTCCACTTT | CASSGTGTENSPLHF
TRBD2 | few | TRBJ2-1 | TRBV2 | TGTGCCAGCAGTGGAAGGACTAGTCTGGTGGTGCAGTTCTTC | CASSGRTSLVVQFF
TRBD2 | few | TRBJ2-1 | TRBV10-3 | TGTGCCATCCGAAGACTAGCGGGAGCCAATGAGCAGTTCTTC | CAIRRLAGANEQFF
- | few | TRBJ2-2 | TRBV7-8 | TGTGCCAGCAGCTTATATGCGTCCAGGGGTTCCGGGGAGCTGTTTTTT | CASSLYASRGSGELFF
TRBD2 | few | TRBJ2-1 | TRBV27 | TGTGCCAGCAGTTTCCGCCCAGGACTAGCGAAAGGGGATGAGCAGTTCTTC | CASSFRPGLAKGDEQFF
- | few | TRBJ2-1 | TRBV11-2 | TGTGCCAGCAGCCTACTCCCTAACAATGAGCAGTTCTTC | CASSLLPNNEQFF
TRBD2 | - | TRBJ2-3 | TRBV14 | TGTGCCAGCAGCCCTTTGGCGGGGGGGTCGGATACGCAGTATTTT | CASSPLAGGSDTQYF
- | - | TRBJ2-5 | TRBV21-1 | TGTGCCAGCAGCCCGATCTGGTCCAACCAAGAGACCCAGTACTTC | CASSPIWSNQETQYF
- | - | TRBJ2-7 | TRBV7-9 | TGTGCCAGCACCGTAGCGGGACAGCCCTACGAGCAGTACTTC | CASTVAGQPYEQYF
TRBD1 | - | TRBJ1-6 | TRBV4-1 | TGCGCCAGCAGCCCATTTCCGGCGGGGGACAGGTTTCGTTCACCCCTCCACTTT | CASSPFPAGDRFRSPLHF
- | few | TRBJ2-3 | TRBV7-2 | TGTGCCAGCAGCTCGGGCGCTAGCGAGGGCACAGATACGCAGTATTTT | CASSSGASEGTDTQYF
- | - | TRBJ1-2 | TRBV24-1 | TGTGCCACTTATGACAGCAATAACTATGGCTACACCTTC | CATYDSNNYGYTF
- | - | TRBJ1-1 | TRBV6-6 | TGTGCCAGCAGGGTTAGAGTTGAAGCTTTCTTT | CASRVRVEAFF
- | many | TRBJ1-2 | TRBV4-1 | TGCGCCAGCAGCCCGACGATACAGGGTAACGATGGCTACACCTTC | CASSPTIQGNDGYTF
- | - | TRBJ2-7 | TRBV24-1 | TGTGCCACCAGTGAACCCGGGACAACCAGCGAGCAGTACTTC | CATSEPGTTSEQYF
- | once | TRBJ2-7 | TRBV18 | TGTGCCAGCTCACCCCGCGGGGGGACAGCGATGGCCTACGAGCAGTACTTC | CASSPRGGTAMAYEQYF
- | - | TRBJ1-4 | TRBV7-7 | TGTGCTAGCAGCTTTGAGATGGCCGCCGAGGGCGCAACTAATGAAAAACTGTTTTTT | CASSFEMAAEGATNEKLFF
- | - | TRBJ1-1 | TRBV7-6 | TGTGCCAGCAGCCCTTACAGGGAGGGAGCTTTCTTT | CASSPYREGAFF
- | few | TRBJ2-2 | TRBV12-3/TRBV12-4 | TGTGCCAGCAGTTTTTTCGGTATGACCACCGGGGAGCTGTTTTTT | CASSFFGMTTGELFF
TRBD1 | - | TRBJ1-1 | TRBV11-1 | TGTGCCAGCAGCTCACGGGTCAGGGGGCAGTTTGTGGACACTGAAGCTTTCTTT | CASSSRVRGQFVDTEAFF
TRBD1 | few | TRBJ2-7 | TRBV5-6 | TGTGCCAGCAGCCCCGACAGGGTGTGGAACTACGAGCAGTACTTC | CASSPDRVWNYEQYF
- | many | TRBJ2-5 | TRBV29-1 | TGCAGCGTGACCCGCGGTGGACGACAAGAGACCCAGTACTTC | CSVTRGGRQETQYF
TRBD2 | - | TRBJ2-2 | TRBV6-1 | TGTGCCACCGGGAGGGGCCGCACCGGGGAGCTGTTTTTT | CATGRGRTGELFF
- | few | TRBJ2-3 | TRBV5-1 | TGCGCCAGCAGCTTCACAGCTAGCACAGATACGCAGTATTTT | CASSFTASTDTQYF
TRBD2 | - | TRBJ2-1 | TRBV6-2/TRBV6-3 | TGTGCCAGCAGTTACTCTGGGACTAGCGGGCGACGGCAGAACAATGAGCAGTTCTTC | CASSYSGTSGRRQNNEQFF
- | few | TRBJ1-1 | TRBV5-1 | TGCGCCAGCAGCCCCGGGGGGTGGGCTGAAGCTTTCTTT | CASSPGGWAEAFF
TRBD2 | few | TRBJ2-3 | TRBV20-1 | TGCAGTGCTCCCAGCGGGGGGCGTATCACAGATACGCAGTATTTT | CSAPSGGRITDTQYF
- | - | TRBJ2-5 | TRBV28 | TGTGCCAGCCTCTCGTACCAAGAGACCCAGTACTTC | CASLSYQETQYF
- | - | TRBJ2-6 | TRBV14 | TGTGCCAGCAGCCACCTCAGGGCCACACGCTCTGGGGCCAACGTCCTGACTTTC | CASSHLRATRSGANVLTF
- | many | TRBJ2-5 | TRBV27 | TGTGCCAGCAGTTTTCGGTATGGCGCATACCAAGAGACCCAGTACTTC | CASSFRYGAYQETQYF
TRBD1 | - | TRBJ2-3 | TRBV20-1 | TGCAGTGCGAAGTTTGGGACAGGGGGCACAGATACGCAGTATTTT | CSAKFGTGGTDTQYF
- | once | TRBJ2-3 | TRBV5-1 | TGCGCCAGCAGCTTAGCAGAGTCTAGCACAGATACGCAGTATTTT | CASSLAESSTDTQYF
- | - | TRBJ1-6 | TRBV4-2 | TGTGCCAGCAGCCAAGGGTGGGATTCACCCCTCCACTTT | CASSQGWDSPLHF
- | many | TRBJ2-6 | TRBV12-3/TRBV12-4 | TGTGCCAGCAGTTTAAGCGGGGGGGCCAACGTCCTGACTTTC | CASSLSGGANVLTF
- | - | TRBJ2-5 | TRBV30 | TGTGCCTGGAGTGCCCCGGGACCCAGGATCCAAGAGACCCAGTACTTC | CAWSAPGPRIQETQYF
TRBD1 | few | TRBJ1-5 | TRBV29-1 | TGCAGCGTCCTTACAGGGGGCGGCCAGCCCCAGCATTTT | CSVLTGGGQPQHF
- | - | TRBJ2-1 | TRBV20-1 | TGCAGTGCTAGTCTCCGCGCGGGCGTCTCCTACAATGAGCAGTTCTTC | CSASLRAGVSYNEQFF
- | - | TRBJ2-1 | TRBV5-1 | TGCGCCAGCACCGTGAGAGGACCTGCGGATGAGCAGTTCTTC | CASTVRGPADEQFF
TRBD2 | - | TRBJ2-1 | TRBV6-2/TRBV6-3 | TGTGCCAGCCGGAATGGACTAGCGGAAGTCAATGAGCAGTTCTTC | CASRNGLAEVNEQFF
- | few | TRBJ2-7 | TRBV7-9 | TGTGCCAGCAGCTTAGGCGGCCCCAGACTTTACTACGAGCAGTACTTC | CASSLGGPRLYYEQYF
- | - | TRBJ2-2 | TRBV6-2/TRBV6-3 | TGTGCCAGCCGCGACCAATTGAACACCGGGGAGCTGTTTTTT | CASRDQLNTGELFF